This paragraph covers one TCR beta chain sequence. The CDR3 extends over 13 amino acids. Trimming stripped 0 bases from V and 4 bases from J, with 6 bases between. Looked up from germline, CDR1 is LGHDT and CDR2 is YNNKEL (reference sequence). These patients, aged 18 to 65, had recently diagnosed hyperthyroidism lasting under 2 months. Fresh 10 ml peripheral blood yielded PBMCs. The source material, RNA transcripts, was used to amplify TCR beta CDR3 regions. An initial round of RT-PCR targeting the TCR CDR3 relied on the HTBI primer set. MiXCR, applied by TCRdb to the multiplex PCR reads, yields one record per CDR3 protein. The sample has around 480,000 distinct CDR3 sequences; 14% are singletons. The entry originates in a study of T cells in Graves' hyperthyroidism and ophthalmopathy. In the study overall: At initial diagnosis, before any treatment had begun, peripheral blood was obtained.

Sequenced material: blood. The source of this sequence is a woman aged 18-29 years with Graves' hyperthyroidism. The chain combines TRBV3-1 with TRBJ2-5; maybe TRBD1 (5 bases). CDR3 DNA: TGTGCCAGCAGCCAAGAGCAGGGAGAGACCCAGTACTTC. Its translation is CASSQEQGETQYF.